These 12 T cell receptor beta chains came from one sample sequenced in a study of cytomegalovirus exposure and HLA in healthy donors. This PCR relied on a set of 60 Vbeta primers and 13 Jbeta primers. TCRdb's table, derived via immunoSEQ multiplex PCR, lists solely in-frame clones and lacks some. Of 130,000 or so clones in the sample, about 74% are singletons; the top ten hold 4.3%. The material sequenced was PBMCs. These receptors were taken from a man between 18 and 29 years old in good health and CMV-seropositive.

This clone has more than one count but fewer than ten. The chain couples TRBV10-2 to TRBJ2-2; D is unresolved. The CDR3 contains 14 residues. The V gene's germline CDR1 is WSHSY and CDR2 SAAADI. Trimming removed 6 bases at V and 0 bases at J, with 8 bases between. The CDR3 loop is CASRLNPNTGELFF. The DNA of the CDR3 is TGCGCCAGCAGGTTAAATCCGAACACCGGGGAGCTGTTTTTT.

The J gene is TRBJ2-1, the V gene TRBV11-2; D ambiguous. Germline lookup yields CDR1 SGHAT and CDR2 FQNNGV. Trimming shortened V by 4 bases and J by 5 bases, and 9 bases separated the two germline ends. CDR3 length: 13 residues. In DNA form, the CDR3 reads TGTGCCAGCAGCTGGCGCGGAGACAATGAGCAGTTCTTC. It yields the protein CASSWRGDNEQFF.

V usage is TRBV4-2 and J usage is TRBJ1-1; a possible D gene is TRBD1 (6 bases). This CDR3 has 14 amino acids. Between the trimmed V and J ends, which lost 4 bases and 1 base, there was a span of 10 bases. CDR1 LGHNA and CDR2 YNFKEQ come from the germline V gene. The CDR3 region has the DNA TGTGCCAGCAGCCGGGGGCCAGGGAACACTGAAGCTTTCTTT. Its protein product is CASSRGPGNTEAFF.

In regard to this clone: This is likely a read error, given that the CDR3 carries no conserved phenylalanine or tryptophan at its end. This chain connects TRBV7-9 to TRBJ1-2; D might be TRBD1 (6 bases). Germline V gives CDR1 SEHNR, CDR2 FQNEAQ (reference sequence). The CDR3 is 15 residues long. V was clipped by 5 bases and J by 2 bases, with 15 bases between them. CDR3 residues: CASSQIATGNYGYTV. The CDR3 DNA sequence: TGTGCCAGCAGCCAGATTGCGACAGGCAACTATGGCTACACCGTC.

This clone was seen more than once but under ten times. The genes are TRBV30 and TRBJ2-7, with 8 bases aligning to TRBD2. V lost 5 bases, J lost 0 bases, and 9 bases stayed unmatched. The germline CDR1 and CDR2 sequences are GTSNPN and SVGIG (reference sequence). The CDR3 extends over 15 amino acids. The CDR3 loop is CAWGRLAPISYEQYF. The CDR3 DNA follows: TGTGCCTGGGGTAGACTAGCGCCAATCTCCTACGAGCAGTACTTC.

This chain uses TRBV4-2 with TRBJ2-2, with 9 bases aligning to TRBD1. Trimming at V came to 1 base and at J to 0 bases, leaving 0 bases not matched to a gene. CDR1 and CDR2 (germline): LGHNA, YNFKEQ. The CDR3 length is 16 residues. The CDR3 here is CASSQGQGANTGELFF. The CDR3 nucleotides are TGTGCCAGCAGCCAAGGACAGGGGGCGAACACCGGGGAGCTGTTTTTT.

The chain employs TRBV5-4 and TRBJ1-1; D uncertain. There are 14 residues in the CDR3. Germline V gene lookup returns CDR1 SGHNT and CDR2 YYREEE (reference sequence). The germline V and J ends were trimmed by 4 bases and 11 bases, with 21 bases remaining between them. The CDR3 nucleotides are TGTGCCAGCAGCGGAGGTACCTCACAGCAAAAGGCTTTCTTT. Its protein is CASSGGTSQQKAFF.

The CDR3 DNA reads as TGTGCCAGCAGCTCTATCCGGGGGGCTCGTAGCGAGGTAAACACTGAAGCTTTCTTT. This gives the protein CASSSIRGARSEVNTEAFF. The V call is TRBV11-2, the J call TRBJ1-1; maybe TRBD1 (6 bases). Germline values: CDR1 SGHAT, CDR2 FQNNGV. Trimming cost V 4 bases and J 2 bases, with 26 bases left between them. CDR3 length: 19 residues.

This clone has more than one count but fewer than ten. V gene TRBV6-5 combines with J gene TRBJ1-3; TRBD1 aligns across 9 bases. The germline CDR1 and CDR2 sequences are MNHEY and SVGAGI. The J segment lost 4 bases and the V segment lost 5 bases, leaving 6 bases of the junction unmatched. CDR3 size: 15 residues. CDR3 DNA sequence: TGTGCCAGCAGTCCGGGGACAGGGTCAGGAAACACCATATATTTT. It yields the protein CASSPGTGSGNTIYF.

CDR3 DNA: TGTGCCACCAGCGGCGACAGGGGAGCGCCCCAGCATTTT. It codes for CATSGDRGAPQHF. V and J are TRBV15 and TRBJ1-5, with 8 bases fitting TRBD1. This CDR3 spans 13 amino acids. CDR1 is LNHNV and CDR2 is YYDKDF in the germline V gene (reference sequence). The ends lost 5 bases at V and 9 bases at J; junction bases unmatched: 6.

The gene calls are TRBV6-1 and TRBJ1-1; D is unclear. The CDR3 has 14 amino acids. Germline loops: CDR1 MNHNS, CDR2 SASEGT. V lost 6 bases and J lost 0, with 11 bases in between. The CDR3 sequence is CASRADLMNTEAFF. Here the CDR3 DNA reads TGTGCCAGCAGGGCAGACTTAATGAACACTGAAGCTTTCTTT.

As regards this clone: At one end, the junction sequence differs from germline, possibly due to a read error. The chain combines TRBV28 with TRBJ1-5; TRBD1 agrees at 7 bases. CDR1 MDHEN and CDR2 SYDVKM come from the germline V gene. The CDR3 spans 15 residues. CDR3 sequence (DNA): TGTGCCAGCACCGATCAAGACAGGGATTATCAACCCCAGCATTTT. Translating it yields CASTDQDRDYQPQHF.